The clone carrying this TCR beta chain showed up just a few times. Antigen unknown. Germline V gene lookup returns CDR1 MNHEY and CDR2 SVGAGI. The junction had 6 bases not matched to a gene; V was cut back by 6 bases and J by 2 bases. CDR3 size: 16 residues. This sample stems from a study of blood T cells in healthy people across ages. The overall study: Per two T cells, about one barcoded beta molecule was captured through template switching.

Combining a sample-barcoded 5' primer with a J-beta primer mix, a second PCR ran for 7 to 11 cycles. Every cDNA molecule carried a tag from a template-switch adaptor bearing 12 random nucleotides. In TCRdb, the 5' RACE reads were re-called with MiXCR into one record per CDR3 protein. Of 800,000 to 900,000 distinct CDR3 sequences in the sample, around 68% are singletons; the top ten hold 28%. Findings of the study overall: Donor CMV infection status was unknown, possibly confounding age-related changes in expanded clonotypes.

The sequence was collected from a man in his thirties or forties in good health. The material sequenced was blood. V and J are TRBV6-5 and TRBJ2-3, with 12 bases lining up with TRBD2. Here the CDR3 DNA reads TGTGCCAGCAGGCGACTAGCGGGGGCCCTCACAGATACGCAGTATTTT. This encodes CASRRLAGALTDTQYF.